A single sample gave rise to the 10 T cell receptor beta chains below, sequenced in a study of regulatory T cells in long-lasting Graves disease. HTBI primers from iRepertoire and Arm-PCR of CDR3 regions yielded the TCR beta libraries. Each CDR3 protein gets one entry after TCRdb re-called the multiplex PCR reads with MiXCR. The sample holds 580,000 or so distinct CDR3 sequences, about 16% seen once. Stated time point: newly diagnosed GD, antithyroid drugs for less than 3 months. The authors made the TCR library using RNA they extracted from PBMCs. The sample was also linked to a second study, of T cells in Graves' hyperthyroidism and ophthalmopathy.

The source was peripheral blood mononuclear cells (PBMCs), collected at new diagnosis, from a patient treated with antithyroid drugs. These receptors all stem from a man younger than 35 with Graves disease.

This chain links TRBV7-2 with TRBJ2-7; 14 nucleotides align to TRBD2. Per the germline V gene, CDR1 is SGHTA and CDR2 is FQGNSA. The CDR3 loop spans 16 amino acids. Germline trimming cut 2 bases from V and 5 bases from J; bases unmatched to any gene: 5. The CDR3 region has the DNA TGTGCCAGCAGCTTAAGGACTAGCGGGAGGATAGACGAGCAGTACTTC. It yields the protein CASSLRTSGRIDEQYF.

The chain links TRBV6-5 to TRBJ2-2; the match to TRBD2 covers 14 bases. Germline V gene sequence: CDR1 MNHEY, CDR2 SVGAGI. Trimming cost V 0 bases and J 6 bases; bases outside gene matches: 12. This CDR3 is built from 20 residues. The CDR3 nucleotides are TGTGCCAGCAGTTACTCGGGGGTACCGGGACTAGCGGGAGAGGCCGGGGAGCTGTTTTTT. Translating gives CASSYSGVPGLAGEAGELFF.

This clonotype was counted once. The chain has TRBV12-3 or TRBV12-4 and TRBJ2-7; 9 nucleotides align to TRBD1. The CDR3 sequence is 15 residues long. V dropped 6 bases and J dropped 1; count of bases not matched to a gene: 7. CDR3: CASRVVGQGSYEQYF. CDR3 coding DNA: TGTGCCAGCAGGGTAGTCGGACAGGGGTCCTACGAGCAGTACTTC.

The chain links TRBV29-1 to TRBJ2-2; D is ambiguous. V lost 5 bases to trimming and J lost 1 base, with 14 bases between them. Germline CDR1 SQVTM, CDR2 ANQGSEA. CDR3 length: 15 amino acids. Here the CDR3 reads CSVTDPFENTGELFF. The CDR3 bases are TGCAGCGTTACGGACCCTTTTGAGAACACCGGGGAGCTGTTTTTT.

This chain links TRBV7-2 with TRBJ2-6; D call uncertain. This CDR3 is 16 amino acids long. V was shortened by 5 bases and J by 0 bases, with 11 bases between the two germline ends. Per the germline V gene, CDR1 is SGHTA and CDR2 is FQGNSA. In nucleotides, the CDR3 is TGTGCCAGCAGCCCCCCCGGGCTCTCTGGGGCCAACGTCCTGACTTTC. Protein sequence: CASSPPGLSGANVLTF. Complete variable domain (other parts from reference TRBV7-2 and TRBJ2-6): GAGVSQSPSNKVTEKGKDVELRCDPISGHTALYWYRQSLGQGLEFLIYFQGNSAPDKSGLPSDRFSAERTGGSVSTLTIQRTQQEDSAVYLCASSPPGLSGANVLTFGAGSRLTVL.

The chain employs TRBV19 and TRBJ2-7; D is uncertain. This CDR3 region has 15 residues. Germline V gene lookup returns CDR1 LNHDA and CDR2 SQIVND (reference sequence). The V and J ends lost 3 bases and 2 bases respectively, with 14 bases between them. The CDR3 sequence: CASSIQSLSAYEQYF. The CDR3 DNA sequence: TGTGCCAGTAGTATTCAAAGTTTGTCAGCCTACGAGCAGTACTTC.

This chain joins TRBV7-2 and TRBJ2-3; TRBD2 agrees at 7 bases. Germline V CDR1 and CDR2: SGHTA, FQGNSA. The length of the CDR3 is 16 residues. The V segment lost 5 bases and the J segment 5 bases; nucleotides outside the gene matches: 13. CDR3 sequence: CASSPHWAGVRDTQYF. CDR3 bases: TGTGCCAGCAGCCCCCATTGGGCGGGAGTGAGAGATACGCAGTATTTT.

This clonotype was detected a few times. This chain links TRBV5-1 with TRBJ1-2, with D perhaps matching TRBD1 (6 bases). The germline V and J ends were trimmed by 6 bases and 3 bases, with 15 bases remaining between them. The CDR3 loop spans 14 amino acids. CDR1 and CDR2 (germline): SGHRS, YFSETQ. This CDR3 is CASTSGGGDYGYTF. CDR3 in DNA: TGCGCCAGCACAAGTGGAGGGGGAGACTATGGCTACACCTTC.

This clonotype was seen repeatedly, ten times or more. The rearrangement uses TRBV7-2 and TRBJ1-2; a weak D match, TRBD1 (6 bases). V lost 2 bases to trimming and J lost 2 bases, with 12 bases between them. CDR3 length: 15 amino acids. The germline gives CDR1 SGHTA, CDR2 FQGNSA. For the CDR3, the DNA is TGTGCCAGCAGCTTAACAGGACAGATGAACTATGGCTACACCTTC. Protein product: CASSLTGQMNYGYTF.

This clonotype was counted many times. The V call is TRBV27, the J call TRBJ2-7, with 9 bases identical to TRBD1. The V gene's germline CDR1 is MNHEY and CDR2 SMNVEV (reference sequence). The length of the CDR3 is 15 residues. V was pared by 8 bases and J by 4 bases, with 12 bases of the junction left unmatched. The CDR3 reads CASGATGQGYYEQYF. The CDR3 region has the DNA TGTGCCAGCGGGGCTACGGGACAGGGATATTACGAGCAGTACTTC.